This entry features one TCR beta chain sequence. Its antigen is not known. Sequenced by immunoSEQ multiplex PCR; TCRdb stores in-frame clones only, minus some. The repertoire includes 1 million to 1.3 million clones, 78% of them detected once, and roughly 0.62% sits in the top ten. The entry originates in a study of shared clonotypes between healthy human individuals. In the study overall: Donor composition was a couple of women and a few men, aged 18 to 49. Three plates each covered CD4 naive and memory; CD8 naive two, CD8 memory one. Study results and limitations: Generally, naive subsets came out with larger estimated richness than memory subsets. Only blood was sampled; tissue repertoires likely differ.

V was shortened by 1 base and J by 1 base, with 7 bases between the two germline ends. CDR1 and CDR2 from the germline V gene are SEHNR and FQNEAQ (reference sequence). CDR3 size: 15 residues. This chain connects TRBV7-9 to TRBJ2-2, with D unresolved. The source is a man between 18 and 35 years old in good health. Some clones in this sample may be carry-over from other donors' samples. Input material: memory CD4+ T cells from PBMCs. Subset described: CD45RA-negative fraction. CDR3 amino acids: CASSLEQLNTGELFF. The CDR3 DNA reads TGTGCCAGCAGCTTAGAACAGCTGAACACCGGGGAGCTGTTTTTT.